Following are 11 T cell receptor beta chains from one sample sequenced in a study of human T cells and chemical hapten exposure. As for time point: patch test 1, 2 weeks after DPC sensitization. Treatment indicated: therapeutic diphenylcyclopropenone sensitization with weekly scalp DPC. TCRdb re-analysed the RACE reads in MiXCR, keeping a single row per CDR3 protein. The table records 150,000 to 200,000 distinct CDR3 sequences, around 15% of them present only once. This sample comprised whole blood, obtained in connection with sensitization to the hapten diphenylcyclopropenone (DPC). These receptors were obtained from a woman in her thirties with alopecia areata. Some clones in this sample may be carry-over from other donors' samples.

This clonotype came up many times. The V and J genes are TRBV5-1 and TRBJ1-3, with D maybe TRBD1 (6 bases). The germline V gene has CDR1 SGHRS and CDR2 YFSETQ. This CDR3 spans 14 amino acids. V lost 4 bases to trimming and J lost 5 bases, with 13 bases between them. The CDR3 nucleotides read TGCGCCAGCAGCCCACAGGGATACAGAAACACCATATATTTT. Its translation is CASSPQGYRNTIYF.

This clonotype was found a few times. V and J are TRBV20-1 and TRBJ2-7; D unresolved. Germline V lookup: CDR1 DFQATT, CDR2 SNEGSKA (reference sequence). Trimming pared 1 base from V and 1 base from J, leaving 14 bases between. CDR3 length equals 15 residues. In nucleotides, the CDR3 is TGCAGTGCTAGAGTGGGTCTAGTTATGTCCTACGAGCAGTACTTC. Protein sequence: CSARVGLVMSYEQYF.

This sequence joins TRBV29-1 and TRBJ1-4, with D maybe TRBD1 (5 bases). The CDR3 loop spans 15 amino acids. Germline CDR1 reads SQVTM; CDR2 reads ANQGSEA. V lost 4 bases, J lost 8 bases, and 20 bases lay in between. The CDR3 is CSVAVGAEEREKLFF. CDR3 coding DNA: TGCAGCGTTGCAGTAGGGGCCGAGGAGAGGGAAAAACTGTTTTTT. Filled out from reference TRBV29-1 and TRBJ1-4, the complete variable domain reads SAVISQKPSRDICQRGTSLTIQCQVDSQVTMMFWYRQQPGQSLTLIATANQGSEATYESGFVIDKFPISRPNLTFSTLTVSNMSPEDSSIYLCSVAVGAEEREKLFFGSGTQLSVL.

The table lists this clonotype with many counts. The chain employs TRBV5-1 and TRBJ2-5; D is perhaps TRBD2 (6 bases). V was trimmed by 2 bases and J by 3 bases, leaving 20 bases between them. This CDR3 has 17 residues. Germline V gene sequence: CDR1 SGHRS, CDR2 YFSETQ. The CDR3 coding sequence is TGCGCCAGCAGCTTCGGGACTTCCACCTGGGGAAAAGAGACCCAGTACTTC. This sequence encodes CASSFGTSTWGKETQYF.

This clonotype was seen more than once but under ten times. V is TRBV29-1 and J is TRBJ1-2, with D maybe TRBD1 (6 bases). From germline, CDR1 is SQVTM and CDR2 ANQGSEA. The V and J ends lost 6 bases and 1 base respectively, with 21 bases between them. The CDR3 runs 16 residues. The CDR3 spells CSVGDTVGALNYGYTF. The DNA of the CDR3 is TGCAGCGTGGGGGACACAGTCGGGGCCCTTAACTATGGCTACACCTTC.

The V gene is TRBV5-1, the J gene TRBJ2-7, with 8 bases aligning to TRBD1. The junction had 4 bases not matched to a gene; V was cut back by 3 bases and J by 5 bases. This CDR3 has 13 residues. The V gene's germline CDR1 is SGHRS and CDR2 YFSETQ. The CDR3 protein is CASSYGQGNEQYF. The CDR3 region has the DNA TGCGCCAGCAGCTACGGACAGGGAAACGAGCAGTACTTC.

V usage is TRBV6-2 or TRBV6-3 and J usage is TRBJ1-2; D ambiguous. The germline V and J ends were trimmed by 2 bases and 7 bases, with 8 bases remaining between them. Germline CDR1 is MNHEY and CDR2 is SVGEGT. CDR3 size: 12 residues. The CDR3 nucleotides read TGTGCCAGCAGTTACGGTCCGATTGGCTACACCTTC. It yields the protein CASSYGPIGYTF.

This clonotype was counted a few times. This rearrangement joins TRBV5-1 to TRBJ2-5; D remains unclear. CDR1 and CDR2 (germline): SGHRS, YFSETQ. The CDR3 contains 15 residues. The V end lost 0 bases, the J end lost 7 bases, and 16 bases lay between the germline ends. DNA for the CDR3: TGCGCCAGCAGCTTGGCCGGATCTTATGGCGGGACCCAGTACTTC. Encoded protein: CASSLAGSYGGTQYF.

V usage is TRBV7-6 and J usage is TRBJ2-2, with 9 bases fitting TRBD2. V was clipped by 5 bases and J by 9 bases; unmatched bases: 7. The CDR3 consists of 14 residues. Germline-derived CDR1 and CDR2 are SGHVS and FNYEAQ. DNA for the CDR3: TGTGCCAGCAGCCTTAGCGGGAGTGAAAGGGAGCTGTTTTTT. Encoded protein: CASSLSGSERELFF.

The chain couples TRBV25-1 to TRBJ1-6; a possible D gene is TRBD1 (5 bases). This CDR3 has 15 residues. CDR1 is MGHDK, CDR2 SYGVNS, per germline. V was shortened by 3 bases and J by 8 bases, with 14 bases between the two germline ends. DNA for the CDR3: TGTGCCAGCAGTGAGGCGGGGCGGGAGTATTCACCCCTCCACTTT. Residues: CASSEAGREYSPLHF.

The chain carries TRBV12-3 or TRBV12-4 and TRBJ1-2, with unresolved D. The CDR3 covers 17 residues. V dropped 4 bases and J dropped 0 bases, with 18 bases sitting between them. This chain's CDR3 is CASSSNYLGGTNYGYTF. CDR3 sequence (DNA): TGTGCCAGCAGTTCCAACTACCTAGGAGGTACTAACTATGGCTACACCTTC.